These T cell receptor beta chains were read from a single sample in a study of patients with pleural tuberculosis. MiXCR, applied by TCRdb to the reads, yields one record per CDR3 protein. The sample has tens of thousands of distinct CDR3 sequences, 7.3% seen once; the top ten hold about a sixth. The receptors were gathered from a human donor with pleural tuberculosis. CDR3s include the opening cysteine and the closing phenylalanine or tryptophan. Each record gives: CDR3 DNA, CDR3 protein, J gene, D gene, clone size, V gene. D genes are given only for firm matches. Only some rows state a clone size, as once, few, many or a class for expanded clones.

DNA: TGCAGTGCTAGAACTCCCAGGGGTTCTAGCAATCAGCCCCAGCATTTT
CDR3: CSARTPRGSSNQPQHF
J: TRBJ1-5
D: -
size: many
V: TRBV20-1

DNA: TGTGCCAGCAGCCCGCCACCCCAGCGGTCCTTCTACAATGAGCAGTTCTTC
CDR3: CASSPPPQRSFYNEQFF
J: TRBJ2-1
D: -
size: many
V: TRBV4-2

DNA: TGTGCCAGCAGCTTAGGCCGGGGTTCCAATTCACCCCTCCACTTT
CDR3: CASSLGRGSNSPLHF
J: TRBJ1-6
D: -
size: medium-sized
V: TRBV11-1

DNA: TGTGCCAGCAGCATAGACCCAAGCTCCTACAATGAGCAGTTCTTC
CDR3: CASSIDPSSYNEQFF
J: TRBJ2-1
D: -
size: many
V: TRBV13

DNA: TGTGCCAGCAGTTTCTTGGGGGAGACCCAGTACTTC
CDR3: CASSFLGETQYF
J: TRBJ2-5
D: -
size: -
V: TRBV12-3/TRBV12-4

DNA: TGCGCCAGCAGTACTAGCGGAGAGATTAATGAGCAGTTCTTC
CDR3: CASSTSGEINEQFF
J: TRBJ2-1
D: TRBD2
size: many
V: TRBV10-2

DNA: TGTGCCAGCTCACCAGAGGCAGGGAACTATGGCTACACCTTC
CDR3: CASSPEAGNYGYTF
J: TRBJ1-2
D: -
size: many
V: TRBV18

DNA: TGTGCCAGCAGCTTGCTTGGCGCCAGTCTGTCGAACACTGAAGCTTTCTTT
CDR3: CASSLLGASLSNTEAFF
J: TRBJ1-1
D: -
size: many
V: TRBV5-4

DNA: TGTGCCAGCAGTGAATTGGCGGGAGAAGGGGAAGAGACCCAGTACTTC
CDR3: CASSELAGEGEETQYF
J: TRBJ2-5
D: TRBD2
size: many
V: TRBV2

DNA: TGTGCCAGCAGCTACGGACAGGGTCCCACTGAAGCTTTCTTT
CDR3: CASSYGQGPTEAFF
J: TRBJ1-1
D: TRBD1
size: many
V: TRBV5-4

DNA: TGTGCCAGCATCCCCCTCGGGCAGGGTATGAGTCAGCCCCAGCATTTT
CDR3: CASIPLGQGMSQPQHF
J: TRBJ1-5
D: -
size: many
V: TRBV25-1

DNA: TGTGCCAGCAAGGCCAGGGCCTACGAGCAGTACTTC
CDR3: CASKARAYEQYF
J: TRBJ2-7
D: -
size: many
V: TRBV28

DNA: TGTGCCAGCAGCTTTAGAGCGGGAGAGACGCAGTATTTT
CDR3: CASSFRAGETQYF
J: TRBJ2-3
D: TRBD2
size: many
V: TRBV11-2

DNA: TGTGCCAGTTTATTGGATGGAAACACCATATATTTT
CDR3: CASLLDGNTIYF
J: TRBJ1-3
D: -
size: few
V: TRBV19

DNA: TGCAGTGCTAAACCGCGTTTGGGGTTAGCCAAAAACATTCAGTACTTC
CDR3: CSAKPRLGLAKNIQYF
J: TRBJ2-4
D: -
size: many
V: TRBV20-1

DNA: TGTGCCAGCAGTCCCCTAGCGGAGTACTACAATGAGCAGTTCTTC
CDR3: CASSPLAEYYNEQFF
J: TRBJ2-1
D: TRBD2
size: many
V: TRBV12-3/TRBV12-4

DNA: TGTGCCAGCAGCTCCCAGACTAGCAGGTACAATGAGCAGTTCTTC
CDR3: CASSSQTSRYNEQFF
J: TRBJ2-1
D: TRBD2
size: many
V: TRBV11-2

DNA: TGCAGCGGTTGGGGCCTTATTGAGAACACTGAAGCTTTCTTT
CDR3: CSGWGLIENTEAFF
J: TRBJ1-1
D: -
size: -
V: TRBV29-1

DNA: TGCAGTGCTAGGGGGGGTACTAGCGGGATAGGTAATGAGCAGTTCTTC
CDR3: CSARGGTSGIGNEQFF
J: TRBJ2-1
D: TRBD2
size: many
V: TRBV20-1

DNA: TGTGCCAGCAGCTTAGAGGGACAGGGGGCGATAAGCACTGAAGCTTTCTTT
CDR3: CASSLEGQGAISTEAFF
J: TRBJ1-1
D: TRBD1
size: -
V: TRBV11-2

DNA: TGTGCCAGCAGATACTTCAATGAGCAGTTCTTC
CDR3: CASRYFNEQFF
J: TRBJ2-1
D: -
size: many
V: TRBV27

DNA: TGTGCCAGCAGCAGTGAACGGGACACCTATAGCAATCAGCCCCAGCATTTT
CDR3: CASSSERDTYSNQPQHF
J: TRBJ1-5
D: -
size: many
V: TRBV11-1

DNA: TGCAGCGTTTTGGACGAGGATGGCTACACCTTC
CDR3: CSVLDEDGYTF
J: TRBJ1-2
D: -
size: many
V: TRBV29-1

DNA: TGTGCCAGCACCCAGCTTCTAGCGGACCAAGAGACCCAGTACTTC
CDR3: CASTQLLADQETQYF
J: TRBJ2-5
D: TRBD2
size: many
V: TRBV28

DNA: TGTGCCAGCAGTTTCTCAGGGACTGGGGCGGAGACCCAGTACTTC
CDR3: CASSFSGTGAETQYF
J: TRBJ2-5
D: -
size: few
V: TRBV6-2/TRBV6-3

DNA: TGCAGTGCTCCCCACTCGGCGGGAGTTACCTACAATGAGCAGTTCTTC
CDR3: CSAPHSAGVTYNEQFF
J: TRBJ2-1
D: TRBD2
size: many
V: TRBV20-1

DNA: TGCAGCGTTGAACGTGCGGGAGCGACCTACAATGAGCAGTTCTTC
CDR3: CSVERAGATYNEQFF
J: TRBJ2-1
D: TRBD2
size: few
V: TRBV29-1

DNA: TGCAGTGCTAGAATGGGGGGGCCATACAATGAGCAGTTCTTC
CDR3: CSARMGGPYNEQFF
J: TRBJ2-1
D: -
size: many
V: TRBV20-1

DNA: TGTGCCAGCAGTGTGTCGGGGAATCAGCCCCAGCATTTT
CDR3: CASSVSGNQPQHF
J: TRBJ1-5
D: -
size: many
V: TRBV27

DNA: TGTGCCAGCAGCGTAACGGGGTTCCATGGCTACACCTTC
CDR3: CASSVTGFHGYTF
J: TRBJ1-2
D: -
size: many
V: TRBV9

DNA: TGTGCCAGTAGTATAGGGGAAGGCTATGGCTACACCTTC
CDR3: CASSIGEGYGYTF
J: TRBJ1-2
D: -
size: many
V: TRBV19